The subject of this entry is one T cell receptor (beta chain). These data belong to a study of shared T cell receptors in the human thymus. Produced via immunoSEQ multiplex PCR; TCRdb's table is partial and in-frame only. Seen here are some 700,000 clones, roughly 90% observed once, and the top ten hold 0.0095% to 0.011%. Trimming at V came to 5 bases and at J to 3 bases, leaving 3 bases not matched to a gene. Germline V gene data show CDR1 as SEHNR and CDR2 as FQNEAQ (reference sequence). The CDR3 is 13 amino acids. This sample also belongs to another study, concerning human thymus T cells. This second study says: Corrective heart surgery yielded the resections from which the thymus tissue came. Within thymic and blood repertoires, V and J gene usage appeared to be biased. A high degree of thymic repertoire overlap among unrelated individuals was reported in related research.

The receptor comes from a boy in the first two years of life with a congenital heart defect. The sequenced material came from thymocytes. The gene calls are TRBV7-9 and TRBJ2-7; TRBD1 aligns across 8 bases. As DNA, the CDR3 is TGTGCCAGCAGCGGGACAGGCTACTACGAGCAGTACTTC. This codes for CASSGTGYYEQYF.